This TCR beta chain stems from a study of OX40 agonist ivuxolimab in advanced cancers. Study as a whole: Patients received intravenous ivuxolimab every 2 weeks at 0.01 to 10 mg/kg. With a range of roughly 20 to 80, age averaged about 58 years, and more than 75% were male. The study enrolled dose-escalation patients with hepatocellular carcinoma, melanoma, renal cell or head and neck cancer.

V was shortened by 5 bases and J by 2 bases, with 6 bases between the two germline ends. From germline, CDR1 is MNHNY and CDR2 SVGAGI (reference sequence). The CDR3 has 12 amino acids. Systemic immunosuppression or autoimmune disease history was grounds to exclude patients. This table comes from immunoSEQ multiplex PCR, and its TCRdb copy is limited to in-frame clones, with some not included. The profile shows 50,000 to 85,000 clones, 85% of them singletons. The material was CD4+ or CD8+ T cells sorted from blood, obtained in a trial of the OX40 agonist ivuxolimab. This chain links TRBV6-6 with TRBJ1-2, with D unresolved. The clonotype comes from an adult with an advanced solid tumor such as melanoma, head and neck, liver or kidney cancer. CDR3 protein: CASSPSNYGYTF. CDR3 nucleotide sequence: TGTGCCAGCAGTCCATCAAACTATGGCTACACCTTC.